The 20 T cell receptor beta chains below were found in one sample sequenced in a study of blood T cells in healthy people across ages. A second PCR, run for roughly 7 to 12 cycles, used a sample-barcoded 5' primer plus a J-beta primer mix. MiXCR, run by TCRdb on the 5' RACE reads, gives a single entry per CDR3 protein. The sample carries 1.5 million to 1.8 million distinct CDR3 sequences, approximately 43% recorded once. Material: blood. These receptors were collected from a woman between 18 and 30 years old in good health.

The chain employs TRBV20-1 and TRBJ2-7, with a weak D call TRBD2 (6 bases). Germline CDR1 is DFQATT and CDR2 is SNEGSKA (reference sequence). The CDR3 has 14 amino acids. Deletions cut 0 bases from V and 3 bases from J, with 12 bases between. CDR3 DNA: TGCAGTGCTAGAGATGGAGGTAGCGGCTACGAGCAGTACTTC. Its translation: CSARDGGSGYEQYF.

This clonotype appeared a few times. The chain recombines TRBV6-5 with TRBJ2-3, with TRBD2 matching 13 bases. V lost 4 bases, J lost 0 bases, and 7 bases stayed unmatched. The CDR3 contains 18 residues. CDR1 MNHEY and CDR2 SVGAGI come from the germline V gene. CDR3 sequence (DNA): TGTGCCAGCAGTTCCCCCGGGACTAGCGGGGAAAGCACAGATACGCAGTATTTT. Translated: CASSSPGTSGESTDTQYF.

As for this clonotype: Possible read error: a much larger clone is one base away. The chain uses TRBV10-3 and TRBJ2-4; TRBD1 agrees at 9 bases. The length of the CDR3 is 15 residues. The ends lost 3 bases at V and 13 bases at J; junction bases unmatched: 13. CDR1 is ENHRY and CDR2 is SYGVKD in the germline V gene. CDR3 nucleotide sequence: TGTGCCATCAGTGAAAGGACAGGGGTTGTCGATGAGCAGTACTTC. Its translation: CAISERTGVVDEQYF.

The chain couples TRBV24-1 to TRBJ1-2; D is possibly TRBD1 (5 bases). The CDR3 loop spans 14 amino acids. The germline V gene has CDR1 KGHDR and CDR2 SFDVKD. V lost 4 bases and J lost 8, with 16 bases in between. This chain's CDR3 is CATSDPRGAGGYTF. For the CDR3, the DNA is TGTGCCACCAGTGACCCGAGGGGAGCAGGAGGCTACACCTTC.

V gene TRBV13 combines with J gene TRBJ2-5, with D perhaps matching TRBD2 (6 bases). The last part of the DNA fits TRBJ2-7 better; the J call may be wrong. Per the germline V gene, CDR1 is PRHDT and CDR2 is FYEKMQ (reference sequence). The CDR3 has 13 amino acids. For the CDR3, the DNA is TGTGCCAGCGGGAAACTAGCCCTCCACGAGCAGTACTTC. Residues: CASGKLALHEQYF.

This clonotype was seen more than once but under ten times. The chain combines TRBV29-1 with TRBJ2-3, with 8 bases matching TRBD1. Germline assignment: CDR1 SQVTM and CDR2 ANQGSEA. V was pared by 4 bases and J by 7 bases, with 7 bases of the junction left unmatched. This CDR3 region has 13 residues. This CDR3 is CSVASQGAHTQYF. DNA of the CDR3: TGCAGCGTTGCGAGTCAGGGGGCCCATACGCAGTATTTT.

The chain recombines TRBV20-1 with TRBJ1-3; 9 nucleotides match TRBD1. Germline CDR1 and CDR2: DFQATT and SNEGSKA (reference sequence). The CDR3 sequence is 16 residues long. Trimming removed 1 base from V and 8 bases from J; junction bases left unmatched: 12. The CDR3 coding sequence is TGCAGTGCTAGAGCTGAATGGGGACAGGGAGTGGACACCATATATTTT. The encoded protein is CSARAEWGQGVDTIYF.

This clonotype was seen many times. The chain joins TRBV12-3 or TRBV12-4 to TRBJ2-7; TRBD1 matches 7 bases. The CDR3 is 14 amino acids. The V gene end was trimmed by 5 bases and the J gene end by 0 bases; junction bases not matched to a gene: 4. CDR3 DNA: TGTGCCAGCAGTCACAGGGGCCACTCCTACGAGCAGTACTTC. This translates into CASSHRGHSYEQYF.

This clonotype came up a few times. V gene TRBV29-1 combines with J gene TRBJ2-1; 12 bases match TRBD2. CDR1 is SQVTM, CDR2 ANQGSEA, per germline. The J segment lost 7 bases and the V segment lost 2 bases, leaving 3 bases of the junction unmatched. The CDR3 spans 14 residues. As DNA, the CDR3 is TGCAGCGTTGAACCTAGCGGGGGGGCTAATGAGCAGTTCTTC. Translated, it gives CSVEPSGGANEQFF.

V is TRBV6-1 and J is TRBJ2-1; maybe TRBD1 (5 bases). The CDR3 has 14 residues. Between the trimmed V and J ends, which lost 5 bases and 9 bases, there was a span of 17 bases. In germline, CDR1 is MNHNS, CDR2 SASEGT. The CDR3: CASSQRGLTGEQFF. CDR3 in DNA: TGTGCCAGCAGTCAAAGGGGCCTCACCGGTGAGCAGTTCTTC.

Turning to this clonotype: A read error may produce the germline difference seen at one junction end. The genes are TRBV14 and TRBJ2-1, with unresolved D. The CDR3 runs 13 residues. Germline V CDR1 and CDR2: SGHDN, FVKESK. CDR3 residues: CASNQDGYNEQFF. The DNA of the CDR3 is TGTGCCAGCAACCAAGATGGTTACAATGAGCAGTTCTTC.

V gene TRBV5-1 combines with J gene TRBJ1-1, with D tentatively TRBD1 (5 bases). Trimming shortened V by 3 bases and J by 4 bases, and 10 bases separated the two germline ends. The CDR3 spans 13 residues. CDR1 SGHRS and CDR2 YFSETQ come from the germline V gene. The DNA of the CDR3 is TGCGCCAGCAGCTACCGGGACCGCACTGAAGCTTTCTTT. It yields the protein CASSYRDRTEAFF.

The rearrangement joins TRBV12-3 or TRBV12-4 to TRBJ2-4; 8 bases are shared with TRBD1. The CDR3 is 12 residues long. The trim removed 6 bases at V and 13 bases at J, leaving 8 bases unmatched. CDR3 DNA: TGTGCCAGCAGCCCGGACAGGGAGAAGCAGTACTTC. This sequence encodes CASSPDREKQYF.

V gene TRBV4-2 combines with J gene TRBJ2-7; a weak D match, TRBD2 (6 bases). V was clipped by 0 bases and J by 3 bases, with 24 bases between them. The germline V gene encodes CDR1 LGHNA and CDR2 YNFKEQ. The CDR3 is made up of 19 amino acids. The chain's CDR3 is CASSQDRRWTDYQGYEQYF. In DNA, the CDR3 is TGTGCCAGCAGCCAAGATCGGCGGTGGACGGACTATCAAGGCTACGAGCAGTACTTC.

This clonotype occurred a few times. V usage is TRBV7-2 and J usage is TRBJ2-5; D perhaps matches TRBD1 (6 bases). This CDR3 region has 14 residues. Between the trimmed V and J ends, which lost 3 bases and 2 bases, there was a span of 10 bases. Germline V lookup: CDR1 SGHTA, CDR2 FQGNSA. For the CDR3, the DNA is TGTGCCAGCAGCTTGGCCCAGGGGCAAGAGACCCAGTACTTC. This encodes CASSLAQGQETQYF.

The V call is TRBV20-1, the J call TRBJ2-2; 13 bases fit TRBD2. Germline V gives CDR1 DFQATT, CDR2 SNEGSKA (reference sequence). V was pared by 0 bases and J by 4 bases, with 14 bases of the junction left unmatched. The CDR3 is 20 amino acids. This CDR3 reads CSARDPRLAGGLTGTGELFF. The DNA for the CDR3 is TGCAGTGCTAGAGATCCCAGACTAGCGGGGGGTTTGACTGGCACCGGGGAGCTGTTTTTT.

This chain links TRBV7-2 with TRBJ2-7; perhaps TRBD1 as D (5 bases). Germline V gives CDR1 SGHTA, CDR2 FQGNSA. Deletions cut 5 bases from V and 0 bases from J, with 14 bases between. This CDR3 is 15 amino acids long. The CDR3 spells CASSRQGTPSYEQYF. The CDR3, as DNA: TGTGCCAGCAGCCGGCAGGGTACCCCCTCCTACGAGCAGTACTTC.

This clonotype showed up just once. This rearrangement joins TRBV6-6 to TRBJ1-1; 9 positions match TRBD1. V trimming: 4 bases; J trimming: 2 bases; junction bases outside the gene matches: 11. This CDR3 has 17 residues. The V gene's germline CDR1 is MNHNY and CDR2 SVGAGI (reference sequence). This CDR3 is CASSSRTGEAFNTEAFF. The CDR3 coding sequence is TGTGCCAGCAGTTCCCGGACAGGGGAAGCATTCAACACTGAAGCTTTCTTT.

This clonotype was seen a handful of times. CDR3 amino acids: CASRQTGREQYF. The DNA for the CDR3 is TGTGCCAGCAGACAAACAGGGCGGGAGCAGTACTTC. V usage is TRBV28 and J usage is TRBJ2-7; a possible D gene is TRBD1 (6 bases). V lost 6 bases and J 7 bases, leaving 13 bases between the germline ends. CDR1 and CDR2 from the germline V gene are MDHEN and SYDVKM. There are 12 residues in the CDR3.

Note on this clonotype: One end of the junction fails to match germline, which may point to a read error. This chain connects TRBV12-3 or TRBV12-4 to TRBJ2-7; the match to TRBD2 covers 10 bases. The CDR3 covers 15 residues. CDR3 amino acids: CASGFAVAGGGEQYF. Here the CDR3 DNA reads TGTGCCAGCGGTTTCGCGGTAGCGGGAGGAGGTGAGCAGTACTTC.